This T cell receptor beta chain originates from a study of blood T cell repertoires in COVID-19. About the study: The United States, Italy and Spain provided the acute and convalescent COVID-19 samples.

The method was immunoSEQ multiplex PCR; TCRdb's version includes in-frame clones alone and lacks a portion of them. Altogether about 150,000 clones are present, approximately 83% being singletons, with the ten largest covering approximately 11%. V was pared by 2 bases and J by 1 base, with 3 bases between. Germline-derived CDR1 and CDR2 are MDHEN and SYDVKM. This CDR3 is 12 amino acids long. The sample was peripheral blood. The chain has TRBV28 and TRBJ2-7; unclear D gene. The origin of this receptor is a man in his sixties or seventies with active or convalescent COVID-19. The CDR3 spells CASSLRSYEQYF. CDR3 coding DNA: TGTGCCAGCAGTTTACGGTCCTACGAGCAGTACTTC.